This passage covers 13 T cell receptor beta chains from one sample sequenced in a study of blood T cell repertoires in COVID-19. The repertoire was sequenced with immunoSEQ multiplex PCR; TCRdb's copy has only in-frame clones and lacks some. The sample records roughly 28,000 clones, approximately 83% being singletons. The sequenced material came from peripheral blood. These receptors originate from a man between 65 and 85 years old with acute or convalescent COVID-19.

The chain couples TRBV4-1 to TRBJ2-4, with 13 bases aligning to TRBD2. This CDR3 is built from 16 residues. The V gene end was trimmed by 1 base and the J gene end by 5 bases; junction bases not matched to a gene: 2. Germline V lookup: CDR1 MGHRA, CDR2 YSYEKL. CDR3 in amino acids: CASSQGLAGGQNIQYF. CDR3 nucleotide sequence: TGCGCCAGCAGCCAAGGACTAGCGGGGGGTCAAAACATTCAGTACTTC.

This chain joins TRBV11-2 and TRBJ2-2, with D perhaps TRBD2 (6 bases). The CDR3 has 15 amino acids. Germline assignment: CDR1 SGHAT and CDR2 FQNNGV. This CDR3 is CASYGGTLNTGELFF. Written as DNA, the CDR3 is TGTGCTTCTTACGGGGGAACACTTAACACCGGGGAGCTGTTTTTT.

This chain links TRBV3-1 (or the pseudogene TRBV3-2) with TRBJ2-2, with TRBD2 matching over 15 bases. In germline, CDR1 is LGHDT, CDR2 YNNKEL (reference sequence). The CDR3 is 19 residues long. The ends lost 4 bases at V and 2 bases at J; junction bases unmatched: 8. The CDR3 loop reads CASSLMGLAGGSNTGELFF. The CDR3 DNA reads as TGTGCCAGCAGCCTAATGGGACTAGCGGGGGGATCCAACACCGGGGAGCTGTTTTTT.

This sequence joins TRBV7-7 and TRBJ2-2, with a weak D call TRBD2 (6 bases). The CDR3 spans 15 residues. The germline V gene has CDR1 SSHAT and CDR2 FNYEAQ (reference sequence). V lost 1 base and J 1 base, leaving 7 bases between the germline ends. The CDR3 protein is CASSLGDLNTGELFF. CDR3 bases: TGTGCCAGCAGCTTAGGGGACTTGAACACCGGGGAGCTGTTTTTT.

The CDR3 sequence is CASSDIITVQSTEAFF. DNA for the CDR3: TGTGCCAGCAGCGACATAATCACGGTTCAGAGCACTGAAGCTTTCTTT. The chain combines TRBV5-4 with TRBJ1-1; D remains ambiguous. Per germline, CDR1 SGHNT and CDR2 YYREEE (reference sequence). The CDR3 sequence is 16 residues long. The germline V and J ends were trimmed by 4 bases and 4 bases, with 20 bases remaining between them.

The V and J genes are TRBV2 and TRBJ1-6; 12 bases match TRBD1. CDR1 and CDR2 (germline): SNHLY, FYNNEI. V lost 7 bases to trimming and J lost 10 bases; unmatched junction nucleotides: 8. The CDR3 covers 15 residues. The chain's CDR3 is CASTRGQGALSPLHF. As DNA, the CDR3 is TGTGCCAGCACCCGGGGACAGGGGGCTCTGTCACCCCTCCACTTT.

The J gene is TRBJ2-7, the V gene TRBV7-2, with D perhaps TRBD1 (5 bases). Germline V gene lookup returns CDR1 SGHTA and CDR2 FQGNSA. V dropped 5 bases and J dropped 5 bases, with 16 bases sitting between them. This CDR3 contains 14 residues. The CDR3 loop is CASSLRTSWNEQYF. CDR3 bases: TGTGCCAGCAGCCTCAGGACAAGTTGGAACGAGCAGTACTTC.

This clone turned up a few times. The chain combines TRBV3-1 (or the pseudogene TRBV3-2) with TRBJ2-5; 14 bases fit TRBD2. Germline CDR1 and CDR2: LGHDT and YNNKEL (reference sequence). V lost 4 bases, J lost 3 bases, and 4 bases stayed unmatched. The CDR3 runs to 16 residues. CDR3 nucleotide sequence: TGTGCCAGCAGCCCCATGGGACTAGCGGGGGAAGAGACCCAGTACTTC. This encodes CASSPMGLAGEETQYF.

The V gene is TRBV19, the J gene TRBJ1-1; D is perhaps TRBD1 (5 bases). V was trimmed by 3 bases and J by 5 bases, leaving 7 bases between them. The CDR3 is 12 residues long. Germline lookup yields CDR1 LNHDA and CDR2 SQIVND (reference sequence). CDR3 bases: TGTGCCAGTAGTATTAGGGGTACTGAAGCTTTCTTT. Protein product: CASSIRGTEAFF.

V gene TRBV5-6 combines with J gene TRBJ2-5; 9 nucleotides match TRBD1. Unmatched junction bases numbered 4, after V lost 5 bases and J lost 5 bases. Germline-derived CDR1 and CDR2 are SGHDT and YYEEEE. CDR3 size: 13 residues. CDR3 nucleotides: TGTGCCAGCAGTTTTGGACAGGGGGAGACCCAGTACTTC. This sequence encodes CASSFGQGETQYF.

The V gene is TRBV5-5, the J gene TRBJ1-2; TRBD1 matches 9 bases. From germline, CDR1 is SGHKS and CDR2 YYEKEE (reference sequence). This CDR3 spans 15 amino acids. V was pared by 3 bases and J by 0 bases, with 3 bases of the junction left unmatched. CDR3 in DNA: TGTGCCAGCAGCTCGTGGACAGGGGCTAACTATGGCTACACCTTC. Protein product: CASSSWTGANYGYTF.

A single count supports this clone. This chain joins TRBV19 and TRBJ1-2; D call uncertain. Germline assignment: CDR1 LNHDA and CDR2 SQIVND (reference sequence). This CDR3 is 14 amino acids long. The V and J ends lost 2 bases and 4 bases respectively, with 11 bases between them. CDR3 region: CASSISSESYGYTF. Here the CDR3 DNA reads TGTGCCAGTAGTATATCGTCAGAAAGCTATGGCTACACCTTC.

The chain links TRBV5-4 to TRBJ2-3; 14 nucleotides agree with TRBD2. With V trimmed by 5 bases and J by 0 bases, 5 bases remained unmatched. The CDR3 is 17 residues long. Germline CDR1 and CDR2: SGHNT and YYREEE (reference sequence). CDR3 DNA: TGTGCCAGCAGTCCAGGACTAGCGGGGGGAAGCACAGATACGCAGTATTTT. It is translated as CASSPGLAGGSTDTQYF.